These 31 T cell receptor beta chains were all obtained from the same sample, sequenced in a study of human T cells and chemical hapten exposure. TCRdb ran MiXCR on the RACE reads and lists one entry per CDR3 protein. The sample consists of approximately 82,000 distinct CDR3 sequences, roughly a tenth of them appearing once. Stated time point: patch test 1, 2 weeks after DPC sensitization. Treatment of the sample: therapeutic diphenylcyclopropenone sensitization with weekly scalp DPC. Here the sequenced sample was whole blood, taken in connection with sensitization to the hapten diphenylcyclopropenone (DPC). The receptors come from a man in his forties with alopecia areata. Some clones in this sample may be carry-over from other donors' samples.

In its sample, this clonotype was seen many times. The chain recombines TRBV29-1 with TRBJ1-6, with D maybe TRBD1 (6 bases). This CDR3 has 13 residues. V lost 6 bases and J 8 bases, leaving 14 bases between the germline ends. Looked up from germline, CDR1 is SQVTM and CDR2 is ANQGSEA. CDR3 amino acids: CSVSTGLDSPLHF. Here the CDR3 DNA reads TGCAGCGTCTCGACAGGACTTGATTCACCCCTCCACTTT.

This clonotype was observed many times. The chain couples TRBV15 to TRBJ2-5; possible D gene TRBD1, 6 bases. With 5 bases removed from V and 9 bases from J, the gap between germline ends came to 22 bases. This CDR3 is built from 15 residues. The germline V gene encodes CDR1 LNHNV and CDR2 YYDKDF (reference sequence). CDR3 coding DNA: TGTGCCACCAGCCCACAGGGAGACCATCAAGGGGCCCAGTACTTC. The encoded protein is CATSPQGDHQGAQYF.

This clonotype was counted only a few times. The rearrangement uses TRBV6-2 or TRBV6-3 and TRBJ1-2; D might be TRBD1 (6 bases). The V end lost 7 bases, the J end lost 7 bases, and 13 bases lay between the germline ends. The CDR3 spans 12 residues. Germline CDR1 is MNHEY and CDR2 is SVGEGT. The CDR3 coding sequence is TGTGCCAGCACGGACAGTTATAGTGGCTACACCTTC. It encodes CASTDSYSGYTF.

The table lists this clonotype with many counts. The rearrangement joins TRBV7-9 to TRBJ2-1; D perhaps matches TRBD2 (5 bases). Germline V CDR1 and CDR2: SEHNR, FQNEAQ (reference sequence). Trimming stripped 6 bases from V and 9 bases from J, with 15 bases between. The CDR3 length is 13 residues. The CDR3 coding sequence is TGTGCCAGCAGGATAGCGCGGACCGCTGAGCAGTTCTTC. Protein product: CASRIARTAEQFF.

The chain joins TRBV7-2 to TRBJ2-1, with 9 bases lining up with TRBD2. The CDR3 runs to 15 residues. J gave up 4 bases and V 5 bases, and 6 bases lay outside the gene matches. The germline V gene has CDR1 SGHTA and CDR2 FQGNSA. For the CDR3, the DNA is TGTGCCAGCAGCGCGCGGGGGGGAACTTACAATGAGCAGTTCTTC. Amino acids: CASSARGGTYNEQFF.

The chain couples TRBV12-3 or TRBV12-4 to TRBJ2-3; 7 nucleotides align to TRBD2. V dropped 3 bases and J dropped 4; count of bases not matched to a gene: 1. The CDR3 sequence is 13 residues long. Written as DNA, the CDR3 is TGTGCCAGCAGTTTGACTAGCCCAGATACGCAGTATTTT. Its protein product is CASSLTSPDTQYF.

The sample holds a few counts of this clonotype. V usage is TRBV6-5 and J usage is TRBJ2-7; the match to TRBD1 covers 7 bases. CDR1 is MNHEY, CDR2 SVGAGI, per germline. The ends lost 3 bases at V and 7 bases at J; junction bases unmatched: 12. The CDR3 has 15 residues. CDR3 loop: CASSYSRTGASEQYF. The CDR3 DNA follows: TGTGCCAGCAGTTATAGCAGGACAGGCGCGTCGGAGCAGTACTTC.

This clonotype turned up a few times. This chain links TRBV29-1 with TRBJ2-3, with D perhaps given as TRBD1 or TRBD2 (5 bases each). The CDR3 covers 14 residues. Germline-derived CDR1 and CDR2 are SQVTM and ANQGSEA. Trimming took off 8 bases at V and 4 bases at J, with 19 bases between the two ends. CDR3 sequence reads: CSTTGTAGADTQYF. In nucleotides, the CDR3 is TGCAGCACCACCGGGACCGCCGGCGCAGATACGCAGTATTTT.

V gene TRBV7-8 combines with J gene TRBJ1-1; D is unclear. Germline loops: CDR1 SGHVS, CDR2 FQNEAQ. V lost 4 bases and J lost 1, with 10 bases in between. The CDR3 contains 14 residues. The CDR3 reads CASSWRTSNTEAFF. Written as DNA, the CDR3 is TGTGCCAGCAGCTGGCGTACATCGAACACTGAAGCTTTCTTT.

The chain joins TRBV7-2 to TRBJ2-7; D may be TRBD1 (6 bases). CDR1 is SGHTA and CDR2 is FQGNSA in the germline V gene. Trimming took off 4 bases at V and 6 bases at J, with 13 bases between the two ends. This CDR3 region has 13 residues. The CDR3 DNA reads as TGTGCCAGCAGCTCGACAGGCCTGGCCGAGCAGTACGTC. Protein product: CASSSTGLAEQYV.

There are many counts of this clonotype. The CDR3 spells CASSYSPISGEFF. The CDR3, as DNA: TGTGCCAGCAGTTACTCGCCCATTTCGGGCGAGTTCTTC. V is TRBV6-5 and J is TRBJ2-1; D unresolved. The length of the CDR3 is 13 residues. Germline lookup yields CDR1 MNHEY and CDR2 SVGAGI. V was cut by 0 bases and J by 14 bases, with 14 bases left in between.

J is TRBJ2-3 and V is TRBV4-1; the D is unclear. CDR1 and CDR2 from the germline V gene are MGHRA and YSYEKL. V lost 0 bases and J 10 bases, leaving 11 bases between the germline ends. The CDR3 sequence is 13 residues long. Here the CDR3 DNA reads TGCGCCAGCAGCCAAGAGGCACCCTTCCCGCAGTATTTT. Encoded protein: CASSQEAPFPQYF.

A few counts support this clonotype. The V and J genes are TRBV7-2 and TRBJ1-6, with D hard to call. Germline assignment: CDR1 SGHTA and CDR2 FQGNSA. Trimming shortened V by 4 bases and J by 11 bases, and 12 bases separated the two germline ends. This CDR3 is 13 amino acids long. CDR3 amino acids: CASSYGTAPPLHF. CDR3 coding DNA: TGTGCCAGCAGCTATGGAACGGCGCCACCCCTCCACTTT.

There are many counts of this clonotype. In nucleotides, the CDR3 is TGTGCCAGCAGCTTGACCGAAAACATTCAGTACTTC. Protein sequence: CASSLTENIQYF. The rearrangement uses TRBV11-2 and TRBJ2-4; D is unresolved. Deletions cut 3 bases from V and 5 bases from J, with 5 bases between. The germline V gene encodes CDR1 SGHAT and CDR2 FQNNGV. The CDR3 spans 12 residues.

This sequence joins TRBV7-8 and TRBJ1-6, with 10 bases fitting TRBD1. From germline, CDR1 is SGHVS and CDR2 FQNEAQ. After removal of 3 bases from V and 4 bases from J, the junction contained 3 bases not matched to a gene. This CDR3 is built from 16 residues. As DNA, the CDR3 is TGTGCCAGCAGCTTCGGGACAGGGGTATATAATTCACCCCTCCACTTT. Protein product: CASSFGTGVYNSPLHF.

In its sample, this clonotype was seen a few times. The chain uses TRBV12-3 or TRBV12-4 and TRBJ2-3; 7 nucleotides line up with TRBD2. V shed 3 bases and J 6 bases; nucleotides not matched to a gene: 9. The CDR3 has 15 residues. The CDR3 here is CASSLRAGIMDTQYF. In DNA form, the CDR3 reads TGTGCCAGCAGTTTGAGAGCGGGGATAATGGATACGCAGTATTTT.

This clonotype was observed at least ten times. The rearrangement uses TRBV20-1 and TRBJ2-7; D is possibly TRBD2 (6 bases). Germline V CDR1 and CDR2: DFQATT, SNEGSKA (reference sequence). The CDR3 has 13 residues. Between the trimmed V and J ends, which lost 4 bases and 3 bases, there was a span of 13 bases. This chain's CDR3 is CSATGGANYEQYV. In DNA form, the CDR3 reads TGCAGTGCTACCGGCGGGGCGAACTACGAGCAGTACGTC.

The chain is built from TRBV25-1 and TRBJ2-7, with D maybe TRBD1 (7 bases). The V and J ends lost 2 bases and 3 bases respectively, with 11 bases between them. CDR1 MGHDK and CDR2 SYGVNS come from the germline V gene. The CDR3 has 14 amino acids. The CDR3 loop is CASSEGGTVYEQYF. In nucleotides, the CDR3 is TGTGCCAGCAGTGAAGGCGGGACAGTCTACGAGCAGTACTTC.

The chain joins TRBV4-3 to TRBJ2-7; D gene unclear. V lost 4 bases to trimming and J lost 6 bases, with 16 bases between them. Germline V gives CDR1 LGHNA, CDR2 YSLEER. CDR3 length: 14 amino acids. For the CDR3, the DNA is TGCGCCAGCAGCCTAGGAGACGGTTCTGGCGAGCAGTACTTC. Translation: CASSLGDGSGEQYF.

This clonotype was counted only a few times. The rearrangement joins TRBV2 to TRBJ2-5; no definite D call. CDR1 is SNHLY and CDR2 is FYNNEI in the germline V gene. This CDR3 is 11 amino acids long. Trimming took 4 bases from V and 4 from J, leaving 4 bases between them. The CDR3 DNA follows: TGTGCCAGCAGTGTACGAGAGACCCAGTACTTC. Translation: CASSVRETQYF.

Many counts were recorded for this clonotype. The chain couples TRBV20-1 to TRBJ1-6, with a weak D call TRBD1 (5 bases). V was pared by 3 bases and J by 9 bases, with 15 bases between. The CDR3 has 14 amino acids. Germline V lookup: CDR1 DFQATT, CDR2 SNEGSKA (reference sequence). The CDR3 is CSARTVLIASPLHF. The CDR3 DNA follows: TGCAGTGCTAGGACAGTCCTCATAGCTTCACCCCTCCACTTT.

The gene calls are TRBV6-1 and TRBJ1-1; TRBD1 might be the D (5 bases). V was shortened by 8 bases and J by 5 bases, with 18 bases between the two germline ends. Germline values: CDR1 MNHNS, CDR2 SASEGT. This CDR3 spans 14 amino acids. CDR3 sequence: CASPDPGRHTEAFF. The CDR3 DNA sequence: TGTGCCAGCCCGGATCCGGGACGGCATACTGAAGCTTTCTTT.

This clonotype appeared many times. This sequence joins TRBV18 and TRBJ1-5; D uncertain. Trimming shortened V by 0 bases and J by 2 bases, and 5 bases separated the two germline ends. Germline CDR1 is KGHSH and CDR2 is LQKENI. The CDR3 loop spans 14 amino acids. CDR3 residues: CASSPPGGNQPQHF. The CDR3 DNA reads TGTGCCAGCTCACCACCAGGCGGCAATCAGCCCCAGCATTTT.

This clonotype was counted only a few times. This chain joins TRBV7-2 and TRBJ2-3, with 11 bases matching TRBD2. Germline V gene lookup returns CDR1 SGHTA and CDR2 FQGNSA. The V gene end was trimmed by 3 bases and the J gene end by 4 bases; junction bases not matched to a gene: 3. CDR3 length equals 15 residues. CDR3 DNA sequence: TGTGCCAGCAGCTTCATGGGACTAGCGGCAGATACGCAGTATTTT. Translated, it gives CASSFMGLAADTQYF.

The chain carries TRBV4-3 and TRBJ2-3, with 7 bases lining up with TRBD2. From germline, CDR1 is LGHNA and CDR2 YSLEER. The CDR3 consists of 19 residues. J was trimmed by 0 bases and V by 2 bases; bases with no gene match: 14. The CDR3 nucleotides are TGCGCCAGCAGCCAAACGTATCGAAGCGGGAACCCTAGCACAGATACGCAGTATTTT. Residues: CASSQTYRSGNPSTDTQYF.

Turning to this clonotype: This may be a read error, as it is one base from a much larger clone. This CDR3 is CASSPNNRGYEQYF. CDR3 DNA sequence: TGTGCCAGCAGCCCAAATAACCGAGGCTACGAGCAGTACTTC. The V and J genes are TRBV7-2 and TRBJ2-7, with no clear D. Trimming stripped 5 bases from V and 3 bases from J, with 14 bases between. Looked up from germline, CDR1 is SGHTA and CDR2 is FQGNSA. CDR3 length equals 14 residues.

This clonotype occurred a few times. The CDR3 DNA is TGCAGCGTTGAGGCAGGGACAGGAAACACCATATATTTT. Its translation: CSVEAGTGNTIYF. V is TRBV29-1 and J is TRBJ1-3, with D tentatively TRBD1 (6 bases). The CDR3 spans 13 residues. Germline CDR1 reads SQVTM; CDR2 reads ANQGSEA. The V and J ends lost 3 bases and 4 bases respectively, with 10 bases between them. Supplemented by reference TRBV29-1 and TRBJ1-3, the full variable domain reads SAVISQKPSRDICQRGTSLTIQCQVDSQVTMMFWYRQQPGQSLTLIATANQGSEATYESGFVIDKFPISRPNLTFSTLTVSNMSPEDSSIYLCSVEAGTGNTIYFGEGSWLTVV.

There are many counts of this clonotype. The genes are TRBV29-1 and TRBJ1-1; no reliable D call. The germline V gene has CDR1 SQVTM and CDR2 ANQGSEA. This CDR3 has 14 residues. V was shortened by 6 bases and J by 8 bases, with 22 bases between the two germline ends. The CDR3 DNA sequence: TGCAGCGTAGGAATCGCTGGCGCCAACCTAGAAGCTTTCTTT. Its translation: CSVGIAGANLEAFF.

In its sample, this clonotype was seen a few times. The V gene is TRBV20-1, the J gene TRBJ2-1, with TRBD1 as a possible D gene (5 bases). Trimming removed 5 bases from V and 2 bases from J, with 16 bases in between. Germline V lookup: CDR1 DFQATT, CDR2 SNEGSKA (reference sequence). The CDR3 is 15 residues long. The CDR3, as DNA: TGCAGTGCTCGAAAGGGGCAGCTCGCCTACAATGAGCAGTTCTTC. Residues: CSARKGQLAYNEQFF.

About this clonotype: This sequence may be a read error, since a much larger clone differs from it by one base. V usage is TRBV20-1 and J usage is TRBJ1-5; possible D gene TRBD1, 5 bases. CDR3 length: 13 residues. The germline gives CDR1 DFQATT, CDR2 SNEGSKA (reference sequence). The CDR3 DNA is TGCAGTGCAAGCAGGGAAAAGAATCAGCCCCAGCGTTTT. It translates to CSASREKNQPQRF.

This clonotype was seen more than once but under ten times. The chain employs TRBV14 and TRBJ2-5; D is ambiguous. Germline V gene data show CDR1 as SGHDN and CDR2 as FVKESK. V was pared by 3 bases and J by 7 bases, with 9 bases between. The CDR3 is made up of 12 amino acids. The CDR3, as DNA: TGTGCCAGCAGCCAGGATTCATGGACCCAGTACTTC. Residues: CASSQDSWTQYF.